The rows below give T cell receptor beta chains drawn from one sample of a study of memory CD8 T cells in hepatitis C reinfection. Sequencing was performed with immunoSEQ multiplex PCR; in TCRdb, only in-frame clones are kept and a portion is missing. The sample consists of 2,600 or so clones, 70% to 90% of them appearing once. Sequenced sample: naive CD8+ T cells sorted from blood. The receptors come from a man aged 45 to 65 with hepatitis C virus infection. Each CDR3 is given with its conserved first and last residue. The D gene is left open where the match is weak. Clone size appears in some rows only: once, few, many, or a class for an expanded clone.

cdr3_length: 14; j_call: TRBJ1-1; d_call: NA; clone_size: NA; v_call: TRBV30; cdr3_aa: CAWSGSTLNTEAFF; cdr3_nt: TGTGCCTGGAGTGGAAGTACACTGAACACTGAAGCTTTCTTT
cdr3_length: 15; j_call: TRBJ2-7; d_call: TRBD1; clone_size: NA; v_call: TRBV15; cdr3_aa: CATSREGQGLGEQYF; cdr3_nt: TGTGCCACCAGCAGAGAAGGACAGGGGTTAGGCGAGCAGTACTTC
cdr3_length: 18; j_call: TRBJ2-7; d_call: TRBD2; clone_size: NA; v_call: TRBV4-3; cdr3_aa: CASSQDGPASGSFYEQYF; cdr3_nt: TGCGCCAGCAGCCAAGATGGCCCCGCTAGCGGGAGTTTCTACGAGCAGTACTTC
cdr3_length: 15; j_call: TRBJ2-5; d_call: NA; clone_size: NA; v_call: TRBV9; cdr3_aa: CASSVGGDLRETQYF; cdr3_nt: TGTGCCAGCAGCGTAGGAGGAGACCTTCGGGAGACCCAGTACTTC
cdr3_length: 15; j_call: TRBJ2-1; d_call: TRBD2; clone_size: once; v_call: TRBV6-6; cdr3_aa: CASNVLAGGSNEQFF; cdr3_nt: TGTGCCAGCAACGTCCTAGCGGGAGGTTCTAATGAGCAGTTCTTC
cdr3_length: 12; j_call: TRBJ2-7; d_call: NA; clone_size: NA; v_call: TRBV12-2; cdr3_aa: CASRDRGHEQYF; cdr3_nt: TGTGCAAGTCGAGACAGGGGCCACGAGCAGTACTTC
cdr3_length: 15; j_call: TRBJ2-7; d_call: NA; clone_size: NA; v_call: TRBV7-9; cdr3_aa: CASSFEGSGDYEQYF; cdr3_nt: TGTGCCAGCAGCTTCGAAGGTAGCGGAGATTACGAGCAGTACTTC
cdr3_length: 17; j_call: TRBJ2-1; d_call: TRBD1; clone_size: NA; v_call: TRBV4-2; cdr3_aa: CASSPSFGTGFHNEQFF; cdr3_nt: TGTGCCAGCAGCCCTAGCTTTGGGACAGGGTTCCACAATGAGCAGTTCTTC
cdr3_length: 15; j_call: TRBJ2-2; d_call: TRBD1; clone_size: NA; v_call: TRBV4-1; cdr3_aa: CASSPGQGWTGELFF; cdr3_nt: TGCGCCAGCAGTCCAGGACAGGGCTGGACCGGGGAGCTGTTTTTT
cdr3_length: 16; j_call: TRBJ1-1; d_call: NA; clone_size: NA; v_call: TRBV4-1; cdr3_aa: CASSQHQEALGTEAFF; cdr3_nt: TGCGCCAGCAGCCAACATCAGGAGGCTCTCGGCACTGAAGCTTTCTTT
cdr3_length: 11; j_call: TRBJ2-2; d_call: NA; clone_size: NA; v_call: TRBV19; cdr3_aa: CASINTGELFF; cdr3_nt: TGTGCCAGTATAAACACCGGGGAGCTGTTTTTT
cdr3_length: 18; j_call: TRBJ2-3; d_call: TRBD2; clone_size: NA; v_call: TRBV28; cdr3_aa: CASSLLAGRSMGTDTQYF; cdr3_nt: TGTGCCAGCAGTCTTTTAGCGGGGAGGAGTATGGGCACAGATACGCAGTATTTT
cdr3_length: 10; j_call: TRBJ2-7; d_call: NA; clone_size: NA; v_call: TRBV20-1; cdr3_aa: CSAGDYEQYF; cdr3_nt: TGCAGTGCCGGGGACTACGAGCAGTACTTC
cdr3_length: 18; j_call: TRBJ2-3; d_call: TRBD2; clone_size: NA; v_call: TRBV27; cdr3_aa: CASSSSRLGAGGPDTQYF; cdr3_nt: TGTGCCAGCAGTTCATCTCGTCTTGGAGCGGGAGGTCCAGATACGCAGTATTTT
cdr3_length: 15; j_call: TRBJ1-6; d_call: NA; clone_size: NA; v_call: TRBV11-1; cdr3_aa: CASRDSGKFASPLHF; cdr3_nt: TGTGCCAGCAGAGACAGTGGGAAGTTTGCTTCACCCCTCCACTTT
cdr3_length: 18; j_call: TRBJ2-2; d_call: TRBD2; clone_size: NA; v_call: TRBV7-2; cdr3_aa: CASTLSPLAGANTGELFF; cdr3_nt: TGTGCCAGCACCCTATCCCCACTAGCGGGAGCCAACACCGGGGAGCTGTTTTTT
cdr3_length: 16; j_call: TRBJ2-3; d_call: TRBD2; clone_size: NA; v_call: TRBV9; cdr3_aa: CASSVSTGGGPDTQYF; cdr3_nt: TGTGCCAGCAGCGTATCCACGGGGGGAGGCCCAGATACGCAGTATTTT
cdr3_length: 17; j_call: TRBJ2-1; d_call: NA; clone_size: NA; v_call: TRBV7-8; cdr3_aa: CASSLVSRATIYNEQFF; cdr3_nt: TGTGCCAGCAGCTTAGTGTCGCGGGCGACCATCTACAATGAGCAGTTCTTC
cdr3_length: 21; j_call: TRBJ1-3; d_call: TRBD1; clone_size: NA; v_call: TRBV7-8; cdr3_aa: CASSLAESQDREFVVVDTIYF; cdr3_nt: TGTGCTAGCAGCTTAGCGGAAAGCCAGGACAGGGAGTTTGTTGTGGTAGACACCATATATTTT
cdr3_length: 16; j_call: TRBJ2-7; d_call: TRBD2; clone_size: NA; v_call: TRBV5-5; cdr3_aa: CASILSGTSGYYEQYF; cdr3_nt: TGCGCCAGCATCCTATCCGGGACTAGCGGGTACTACGAGCAGTACTTC
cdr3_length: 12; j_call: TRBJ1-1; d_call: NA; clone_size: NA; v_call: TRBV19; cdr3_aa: CASRTGFTEAFF; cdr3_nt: TGTGCCAGTAGAACAGGTTTTACTGAAGCTTTCTTT
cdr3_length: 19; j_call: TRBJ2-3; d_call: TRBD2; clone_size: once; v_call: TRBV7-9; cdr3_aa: CASTLGSVWASGLTDTQYF; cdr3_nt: TGTGCCAGCACCTTGGGGTCTGTTTGGGCTAGCGGACTCACAGATACGCAGTATTTT
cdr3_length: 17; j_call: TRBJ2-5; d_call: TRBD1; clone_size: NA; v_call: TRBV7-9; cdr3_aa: CASSHQPGQENGGTQYF; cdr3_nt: TGTGCCAGCAGCCACCAACCGGGACAGGAAAACGGGGGGACCCAGTACTTC
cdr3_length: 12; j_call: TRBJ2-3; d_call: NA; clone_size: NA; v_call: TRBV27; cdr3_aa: CASSLSTDTQYF; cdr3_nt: TGTGCCAGCAGTCTAAGCACAGATACGCAGTATTTT
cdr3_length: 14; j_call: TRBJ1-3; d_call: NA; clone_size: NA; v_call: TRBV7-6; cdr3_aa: CASSPGGSGNTIYF; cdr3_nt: TGTGCCAGCAGCCCCGGGGGCTCTGGAAACACCATATATTTT
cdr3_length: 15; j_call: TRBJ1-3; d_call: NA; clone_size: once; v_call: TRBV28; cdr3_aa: CASSLEETAGNTIYF; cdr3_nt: TGTGCCAGCAGTTTAGAGGAGACGGCTGGAAACACCATATATTTT
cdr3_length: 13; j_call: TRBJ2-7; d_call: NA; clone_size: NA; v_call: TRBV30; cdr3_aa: CAWSIGSSYEQYF; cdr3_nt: TGTGCCTGGAGTATCGGGAGCTCCTACGAGCAGTACTTC
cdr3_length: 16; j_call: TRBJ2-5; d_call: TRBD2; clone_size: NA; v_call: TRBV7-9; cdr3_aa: CASSSTTSGSSETQYF; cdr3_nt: TGTGCCAGCAGCTCCACGACTAGCGGGAGCTCAGAGACCCAGTACTTC
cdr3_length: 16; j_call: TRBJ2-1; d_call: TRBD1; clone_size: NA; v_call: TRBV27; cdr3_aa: CASSPQGAVDYNEQFF; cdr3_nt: TGTGCCAGCAGTCCCCAGGGGGCGGTGGACTACAATGAGCAGTTCTTC
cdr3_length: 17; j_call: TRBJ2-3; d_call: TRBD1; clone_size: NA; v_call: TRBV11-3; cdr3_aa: CASSLDGTGSSTDTQYF; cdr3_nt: TGTGCCAGCAGCTTAGATGGGACAGGTTCTAGCACAGATACGCAGTATTTT
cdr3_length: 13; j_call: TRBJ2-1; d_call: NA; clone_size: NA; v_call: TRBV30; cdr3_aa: CAGGERDTNEQFF; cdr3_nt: TGTGCCGGGGGGGAGCGGGACACCAATGAGCAGTTCTTC
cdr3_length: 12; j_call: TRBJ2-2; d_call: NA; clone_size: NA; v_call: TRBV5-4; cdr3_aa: CASSLNTGELFF; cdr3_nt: TGTGCCAGCAGCCTAAACACCGGGGAGCTGTTTTTT
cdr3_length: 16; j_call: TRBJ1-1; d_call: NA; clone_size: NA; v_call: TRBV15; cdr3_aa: CATSWERTARNTEAFF; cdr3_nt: TGTGCCACCAGCTGGGAGCGAACAGCTCGGAACACTGAAGCTTTCTTT
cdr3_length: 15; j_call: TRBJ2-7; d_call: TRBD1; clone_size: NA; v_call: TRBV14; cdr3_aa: CASSQVAGGVYEQYF; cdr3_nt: TGTGCCAGCAGCCAAGTGGCAGGGGGCGTTTACGAGCAGTACTTC
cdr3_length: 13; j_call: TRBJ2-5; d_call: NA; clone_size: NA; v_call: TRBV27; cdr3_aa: CASSPSLQETQYF; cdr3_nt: TGTGCCAGCAGTCCCTCCCTCCAAGAGACCCAGTACTTC
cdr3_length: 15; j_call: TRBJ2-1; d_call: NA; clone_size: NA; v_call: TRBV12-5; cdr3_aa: CASGSYVTGLDEQFF; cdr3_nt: TGTGCTAGTGGGTCCTATGTAACGGGATTGGATGAGCAGTTCTTC
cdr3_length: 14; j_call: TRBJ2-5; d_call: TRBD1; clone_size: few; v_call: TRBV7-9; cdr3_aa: CASSLLQGEETQYF; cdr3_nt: TGTGCCAGCAGCTTATTACAGGGGGAGGAGACCCAGTACTTC
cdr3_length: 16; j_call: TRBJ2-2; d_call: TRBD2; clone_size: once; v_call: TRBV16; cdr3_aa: CASSPRLAGETGELFF; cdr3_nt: TGTGCCAGCAGCCCGCGGCTAGCGGGAGAAACCGGGGAGCTGTTTTTT
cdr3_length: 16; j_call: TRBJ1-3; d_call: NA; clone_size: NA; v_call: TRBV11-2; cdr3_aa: CASSLTAGFVGNTIYF; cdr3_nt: TGTGCCAGCAGCCTAACCGCAGGGTTTGTAGGAAACACCATATATTTT
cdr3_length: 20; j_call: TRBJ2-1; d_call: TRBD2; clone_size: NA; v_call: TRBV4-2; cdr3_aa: CASSQEYDPAASGIYNEQFF; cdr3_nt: TGTGCCAGCAGCCAAGAATATGACCCCGCGGCTAGCGGGATTTACAATGAGCAGTTCTTC
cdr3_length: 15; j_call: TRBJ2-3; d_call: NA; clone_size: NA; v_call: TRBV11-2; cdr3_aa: CASSSMAGPSDTQYF; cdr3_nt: TGTGCCAGCAGCTCCATGGCGGGTCCAAGCGATACGCAGTATTTT
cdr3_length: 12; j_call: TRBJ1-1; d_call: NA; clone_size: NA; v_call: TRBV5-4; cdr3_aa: CASSFGNTEAFF; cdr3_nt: TGTGCCAGCAGCTTTGGCAACACTGAAGCTTTCTTT
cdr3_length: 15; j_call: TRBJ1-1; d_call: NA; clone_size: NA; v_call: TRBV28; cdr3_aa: CASNPTGTETTEAFF; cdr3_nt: TGTGCCAGCAACCCTACAGGGACGGAGACCACTGAAGCTTTCTTT
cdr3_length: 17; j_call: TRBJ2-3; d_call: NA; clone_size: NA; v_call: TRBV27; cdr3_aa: CASSPLLPRGHSDTQYF; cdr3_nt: TGTGCCAGCAGTCCATTGCTGCCCAGGGGACACTCAGATACGCAGTATTTT
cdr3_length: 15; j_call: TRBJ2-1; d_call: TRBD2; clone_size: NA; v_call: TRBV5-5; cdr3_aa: CASSGTSGGGNEQFF; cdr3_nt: TGTGCCAGCAGCGGGACTAGCGGGGGGGGCAATGAGCAGTTCTTC
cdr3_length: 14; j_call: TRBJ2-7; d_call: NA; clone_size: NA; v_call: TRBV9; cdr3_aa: CASSVGWGDYEQYF; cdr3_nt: TGTGCCAGCAGCGTAGGTTGGGGAGATTACGAGCAGTACTTC
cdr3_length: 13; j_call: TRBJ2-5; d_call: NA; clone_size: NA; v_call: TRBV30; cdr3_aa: CAWSVGGMETQYF; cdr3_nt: TGTGCCTGGAGTGTGGGCGGGATGGAGACCCAGTACTTC
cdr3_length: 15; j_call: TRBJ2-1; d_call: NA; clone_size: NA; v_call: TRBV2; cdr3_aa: CASDSAGSRVSEQFF; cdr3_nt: TGTGCCAGCGACTCGGCGGGGAGTCGAGTCAGTGAGCAGTTCTTC
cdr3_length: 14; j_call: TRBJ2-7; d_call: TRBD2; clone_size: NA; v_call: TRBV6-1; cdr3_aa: CASTGLAVSYEQYF; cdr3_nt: TGTGCCAGCACTGGGCTAGCGGTATCCTACGAGCAGTACTTC
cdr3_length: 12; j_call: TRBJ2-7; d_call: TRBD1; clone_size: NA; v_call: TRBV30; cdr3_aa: CAWNGDSAEQYF; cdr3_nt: TGTGCCTGGAACGGGGACAGCGCTGAGCAGTACTTC
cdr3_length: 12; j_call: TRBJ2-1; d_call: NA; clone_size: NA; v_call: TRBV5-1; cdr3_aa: CASSFSAGEQFF; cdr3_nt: TGCGCCAGCAGCTTTTCTGCCGGGGAGCAGTTCTTC
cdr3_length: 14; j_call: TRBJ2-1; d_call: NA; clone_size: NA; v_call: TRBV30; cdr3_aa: CAWNVDLAVHEQFF; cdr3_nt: TGTGCCTGGAATGTAGACCTTGCGGTTCATGAGCAGTTCTTC
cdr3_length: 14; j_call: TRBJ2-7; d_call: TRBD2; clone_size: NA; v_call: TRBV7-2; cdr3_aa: CASSVGGLVYEQYF; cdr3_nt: TGTGCCAGCTCGGTGGGGGGACTAGTTTACGAGCAGTACTTC
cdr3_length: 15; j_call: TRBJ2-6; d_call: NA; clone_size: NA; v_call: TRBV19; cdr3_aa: CASSITSTGANVLTF; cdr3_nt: TGTGCCAGTAGTATAACAAGTACTGGGGCCAACGTCCTGACTTTC
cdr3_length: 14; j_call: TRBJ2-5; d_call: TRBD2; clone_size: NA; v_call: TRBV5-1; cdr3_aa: CASSSPGGRETQYF; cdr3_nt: TGCGCCAGCAGCTCCCCCGGGGGGAGGGAGACCCAGTACTTC